This record concerns one T cell receptor beta chain sequence. This clonotype was found a few times. Its antigen is unknown. Nothing much larger sits one base from this clone, and base qualities are not available. The library was produced with 5' RACE. Sequencing was performed on a NextSeq 500. To correct for sequencing error and PCR bias, the TCR library protocol tagged individual cDNA molecules with unique molecular identifiers. Both TCR alpha and beta chains were sequenced, and tight co-correlation was observed between alpha and beta sequence abundances in each sample. Per the source publication's procedure: Decombinator V4 was used to perform V gene, J gene and CDR3 annotation of TCR sequences. TCRs were defined as expanded if a significant change between any two time points was detected under a Poisson model with p below 0.0001. TCR abundances were normalised to the total number of TCRs sequenced per sample and expressed as counts per million. MAIT TCRs were defined by TRAV1-2 paired with TRAJ12, TRAJ20 or TRAJ33, and iNKT TCRs by TRAV10 paired with TRAJ18. A search of VDJdb, accessed on 1 November 2021, was run for TCRs annotated to CMV, EBV and SARS-CoV-2, with TCRs annotated for multiple antigens excluded. Starting from the raw public reads, TCRdb applied fastp trimming at Q25, assembled clones with MiXCR and retained in-frame beta chains. Rows matching on CDR3 protein sequence are summarized as one entry with the most common DNA and genes. None of the V and J calls come from the authors' own analysis; TCRdb made them. Counted in this sample were 100,000 or so distinct CDR3 sequences; about an eighth of them appeared once. The ten largest clones capture roughly 6.2% of the sample.

The sample originates from a study of early T cells in non-severe SARS-CoV-2 infection listed by TCRdb under 2021. Concerning the study at large: TCR sequencing used bulk RNA from unsorted whole blood, so alpha and beta chains could not be paired.

This was a case-control study nested in a cohort of healthcare workers in London, UK, who had nasopharyngeal swab PCR tests and blood samples taken every week. Healthcare workers were enrolled in the week of the UK lockdown, from 23 to 31 March 2020, and were followed every week for up to roughly 16 weeks. The germline V gene (reference sequence) yields MNHNY for CDR1 and SVGAGI for CDR2. Spanning cysteine to phenylalanine, the CDR3 consists of 16 amino acids. This entry keeps only the CDR3 DNA: 48 bases, framed from base 1. Clipping removes 5 bases from V and 4 bases from J, with 6 as the unmatched junction base count. Broad study findings and their caveats: VDJdb matching was skewed toward anti-spike CD8 responses and likely underestimated virus-specific expansions by missing private and CD4 specificities.

The sequence joins TRBV6-6 to TRBJ2-2; TRBD2 aligns with 11 central bases. The TCR sequence derives from an adult who was a healthcare worker with PCR-confirmed SARS-CoV-2 infection or an uninfected control (not recorded which). The sequenced material came from whole blood. The nucleotide sequence is TGTGCCAGCAGTCCGGGGCTAGCGGGAGGCACCGGGGAGCTGTTTTTT. This gives the protein CASSPGLAGGTGELFF.